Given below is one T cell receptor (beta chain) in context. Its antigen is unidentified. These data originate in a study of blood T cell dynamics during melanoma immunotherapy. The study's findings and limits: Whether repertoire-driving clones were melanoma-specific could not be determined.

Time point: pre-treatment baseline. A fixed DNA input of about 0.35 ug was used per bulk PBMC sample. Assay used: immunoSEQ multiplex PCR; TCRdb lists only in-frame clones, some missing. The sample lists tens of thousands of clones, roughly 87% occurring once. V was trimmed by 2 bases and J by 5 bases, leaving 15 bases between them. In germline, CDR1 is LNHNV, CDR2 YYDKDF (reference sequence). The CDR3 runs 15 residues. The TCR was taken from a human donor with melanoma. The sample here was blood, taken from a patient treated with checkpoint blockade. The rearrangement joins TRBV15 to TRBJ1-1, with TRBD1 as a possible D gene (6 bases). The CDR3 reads CATSRIGGAGTEAFF. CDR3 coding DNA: TGTGCCACCAGCAGAATCGGGGGCGCGGGGACTGAAGCTTTCTTT. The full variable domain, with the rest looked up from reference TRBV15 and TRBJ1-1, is DAMVIQNPRYQVTQFGKPVTLSCSQTLNHNVMYWYQQKSSQAPKLLFHYYDKDFNNEADTPDNFQSRRPNTSFCFLDIRSPGLGDTAMYLCATSRIGGAGTEAFFGQGTRLTVV.